This T cell receptor (beta chain) was retrieved from a study of blood T cell repertoires in COVID-19 (dated by TCRdb to 2020 to 2021). The study in broad terms: Samples covering the acute and convalescent phases of COVID-19 were provided by collaborators in the United States, Italy and Spain. The prospective study material was composed of cDNA or gDNA derived from T cells, B-cell-depleted T cells, or PBMCs. Subjects who had been exposed to COVID-19, were actively infected with it, or had recovered from it provided the deeply sampled blood TCRbeta repertoires that made up the dataset. The repertoires were released in a freely available public database meant as a resource for research on the immune response to SARS-CoV-2. Samples came from the ongoing ImmuneRACE study (first 160 participants) plus 1,254 subjects from 6 global collaborators. The sample metadata nearly always contained a de-identified subject ID, COVID-19 status, age in years and sex. HLA class I and class II types, where available, came from metadata supplied by the sample provider rather than from assay-based typing. Overall results and qualifications from the work: Clinical and demographic metadata were provided uncurated, with the amount varying by source and participant.

As for this clone: It has no known antigen specificity. The sample holds no much larger clone one base away, and base qualities are not on file.

The immunoSEQ Assay, a bias-controlled multiplex PCR, was used to amplify TCRbeta CDR3 regions from genomic DNA. As for the authors' bioinformatics: The number of nucleated cells in each sample was estimated by amplification of reference gene primers within the assay. To quantify the absolute abundance of each unique TCRbeta CDR3 rearrangement, sequence reads were collapsed and filtered. For each sample, productive Simpson clonality was calculated as the square root of Simpson's diversity index over productive rearrangements. In TCRdb, the immuneACCESS table is reduced to in-frame sequences with V and J assigned. These tables do not hold every clone; where another copy was compared, an unresolved V gene accounts for under half, and the others remain unexplained. That table supplies the V and J calls and clone size; D and trimming were determined from the DNA. This sample gives more than 300,000 clones in total; roughly 86% of them show up just once. The ten top clones hold about 9.4% of the sample.

Participants in the prospective study were aged 18 to 89 years, lived in over 20 United States geographic areas, and enrolled through a virtual design. Cohort assignment in the prospective study relied on participant-reported clinical history from a screening survey and a study questionnaire. Recovered participants in ImmuneRACE Cohort 3 were defined by two consecutive negative NP/OP PCR tests, clearance by a healthcare professional, or resolution of symptoms. In the prospective study, whole blood, serum and a nasopharyngeal or oropharyngeal swab were collected from each participant by mobile phlebotomists. Additional blood draws and questionnaires over an approximately 2-month period could optionally be provided by prospective study participants. Before DNA extraction, blood samples from the prospective study were shipped at room temperature or frozen. Sequences LGHDT (CDR1) and YNNKEL (CDR2) are obtained from the germline V gene (reference sequence). Ends trimmed: V by 2 bases, J by 6 bases; bases unmatched to a gene: 8. From the cysteine through the phenylalanine, the CDR3 covers 15 amino acids. Here the CDR3 DNA is all that survives: 45 bases in frame from base 1.

Sequences were obtained from PBMCs or T cells enriched from blood (not recorded which). The clonotype comes from a woman aged 25 to 39 who had recovered from COVID-19. This sequence uses TRBV3-1 (or the pseudogene TRBV3-2) and TRBJ2-7; TRBD2 aligns with 9 central bases. The sequence in DNA is TGTGCCAGCAGCCAATTCTTTAGTAGCGGGAGCGAGCAGTACTTC. It codes for CASSQFFSSGSEQYF.